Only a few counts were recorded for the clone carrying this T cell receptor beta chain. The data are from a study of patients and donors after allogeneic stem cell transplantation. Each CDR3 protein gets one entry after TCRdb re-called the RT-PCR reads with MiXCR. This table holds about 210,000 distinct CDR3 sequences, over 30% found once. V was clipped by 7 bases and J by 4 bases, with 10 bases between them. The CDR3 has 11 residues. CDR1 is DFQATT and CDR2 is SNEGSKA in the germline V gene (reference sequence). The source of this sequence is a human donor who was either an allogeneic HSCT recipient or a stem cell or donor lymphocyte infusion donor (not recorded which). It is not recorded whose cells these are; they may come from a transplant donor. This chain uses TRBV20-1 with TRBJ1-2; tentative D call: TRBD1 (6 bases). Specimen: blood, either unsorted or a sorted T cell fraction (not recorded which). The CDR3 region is CSGTEPYGYTF. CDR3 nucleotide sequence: TGCAGTGGGACAGAGCCCTATGGCTACACCTTC.